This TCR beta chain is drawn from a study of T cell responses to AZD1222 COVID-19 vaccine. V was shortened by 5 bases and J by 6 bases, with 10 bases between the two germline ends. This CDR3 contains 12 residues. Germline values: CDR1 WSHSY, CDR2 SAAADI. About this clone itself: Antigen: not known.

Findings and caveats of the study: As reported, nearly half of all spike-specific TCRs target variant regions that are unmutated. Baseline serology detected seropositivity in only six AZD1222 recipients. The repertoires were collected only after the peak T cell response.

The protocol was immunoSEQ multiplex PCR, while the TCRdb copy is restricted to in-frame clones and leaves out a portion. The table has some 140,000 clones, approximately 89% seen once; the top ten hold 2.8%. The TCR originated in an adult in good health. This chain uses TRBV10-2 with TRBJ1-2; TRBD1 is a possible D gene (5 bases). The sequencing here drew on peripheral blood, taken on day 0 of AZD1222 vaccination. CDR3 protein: CASSSTGHGYTF. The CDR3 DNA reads TGCGCCAGCAGTTCAACAGGTCATGGCTACACCTTC.